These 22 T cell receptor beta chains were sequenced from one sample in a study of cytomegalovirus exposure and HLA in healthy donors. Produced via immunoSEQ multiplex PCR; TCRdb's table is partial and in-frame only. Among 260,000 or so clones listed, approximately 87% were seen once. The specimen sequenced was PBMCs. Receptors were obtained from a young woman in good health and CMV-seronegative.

Written as DNA, the CDR3 is TGTGCCAGCAGTTTGGGGGGACAGAACTATGGCTACACCTTC. Its translation: CASSLGGQNYGYTF. The J gene is TRBJ1-2, the V gene TRBV28, with 7 bases lining up with TRBD1. The CDR3 consists of 14 residues. V was pared by 3 bases and J by 2 bases, with 3 bases of the junction left unmatched. Germline V gene lookup returns CDR1 MDHEN and CDR2 SYDVKM.

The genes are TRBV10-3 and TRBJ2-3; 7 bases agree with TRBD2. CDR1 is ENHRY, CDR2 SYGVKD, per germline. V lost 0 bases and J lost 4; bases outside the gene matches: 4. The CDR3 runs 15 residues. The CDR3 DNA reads TGTGCCATCAGTGAGTCTCGGCTAGCGGCAGATACGCAGTATTTT. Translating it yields CAISESRLAADTQYF.

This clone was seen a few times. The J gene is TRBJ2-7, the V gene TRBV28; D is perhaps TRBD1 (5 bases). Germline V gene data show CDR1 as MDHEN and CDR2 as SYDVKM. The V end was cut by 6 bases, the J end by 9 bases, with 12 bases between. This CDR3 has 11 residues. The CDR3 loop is CASSRTQVQYF. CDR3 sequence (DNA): TGTGCCAGCAGCCGAACACAGGTGCAGTACTTC.

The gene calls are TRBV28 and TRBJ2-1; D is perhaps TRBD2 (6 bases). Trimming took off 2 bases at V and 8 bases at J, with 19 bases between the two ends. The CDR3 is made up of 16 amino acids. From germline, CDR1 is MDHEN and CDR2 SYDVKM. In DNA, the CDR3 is TGTGCCAGCAGTTTAAAGGTCGGTCCGGGGGTGGATGAGCAGTTCTTC. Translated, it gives CASSLKVGPGVDEQFF. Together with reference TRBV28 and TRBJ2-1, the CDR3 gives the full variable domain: DVKVTQSSRYLVKRTGEKVFLECVQDMDHENMFWYRQDPGLGLRLIYFSYDVKMKEKGDIPEGYSVSREKKERFSLILESASTNQTSMYLCASSLKVGPGVDEQFFGPGTRLTVL.

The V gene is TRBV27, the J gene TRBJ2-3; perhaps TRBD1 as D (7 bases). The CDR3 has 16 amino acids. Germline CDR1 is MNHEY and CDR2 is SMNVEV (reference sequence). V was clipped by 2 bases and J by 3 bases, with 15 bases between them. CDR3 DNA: TGTGCCAGCAGTTTAACTCAGGGGGGTGCTACAGATACGCAGTATTTT. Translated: CASSLTQGGATDTQYF.

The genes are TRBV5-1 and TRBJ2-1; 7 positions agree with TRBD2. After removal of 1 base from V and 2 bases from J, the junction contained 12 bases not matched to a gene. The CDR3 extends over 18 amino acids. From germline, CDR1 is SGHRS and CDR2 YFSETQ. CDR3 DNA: TGCGCCAGCAGCTTGAAAGGGGAGGGGCTCATCCCCTACAATGAGCAGTTCTTC. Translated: CASSLKGEGLIPYNEQFF.

The CDR3 region has the DNA TGTGCCATCAGACCTGACAACGCCCTCTACGAGCAGTACTTC. This gives the protein CAIRPDNALYEQYF. The V gene is TRBV10-3, the J gene TRBJ2-7; D is unclear. Trimming stripped 6 bases from V and 3 bases from J, with 15 bases between. Germline CDR1 and CDR2: ENHRY and SYGVKD. The length of the CDR3 is 14 residues.

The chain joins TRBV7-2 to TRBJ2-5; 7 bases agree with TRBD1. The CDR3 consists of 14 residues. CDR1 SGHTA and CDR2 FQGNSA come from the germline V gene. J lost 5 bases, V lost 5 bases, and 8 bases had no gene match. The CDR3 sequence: CASSAYRGYETQYF. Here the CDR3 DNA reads TGTGCCAGCAGCGCCTACAGGGGTTACGAGACCCAGTACTTC.

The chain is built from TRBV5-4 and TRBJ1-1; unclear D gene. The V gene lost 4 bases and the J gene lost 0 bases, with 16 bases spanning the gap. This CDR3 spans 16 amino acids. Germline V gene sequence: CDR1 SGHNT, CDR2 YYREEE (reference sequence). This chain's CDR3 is CASSPHPPVMNTEAFF. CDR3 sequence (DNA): TGTGCCAGCAGCCCCCACCCACCAGTGATGAACACTGAAGCTTTCTTT.

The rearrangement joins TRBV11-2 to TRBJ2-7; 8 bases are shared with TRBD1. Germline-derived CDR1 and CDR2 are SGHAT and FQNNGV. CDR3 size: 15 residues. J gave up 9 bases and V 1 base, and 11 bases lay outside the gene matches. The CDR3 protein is CASSLAIGQGDGQYF. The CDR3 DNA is TGTGCCAGCAGCTTAGCGATAGGACAGGGCGATGGGCAGTACTTC.

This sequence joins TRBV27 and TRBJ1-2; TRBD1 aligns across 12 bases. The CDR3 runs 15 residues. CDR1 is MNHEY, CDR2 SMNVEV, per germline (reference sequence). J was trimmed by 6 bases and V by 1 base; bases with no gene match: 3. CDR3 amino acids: CASSLLGQGANGYTF. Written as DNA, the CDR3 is TGTGCCAGCAGTTTATTGGGACAGGGGGCCAATGGCTACACCTTC.

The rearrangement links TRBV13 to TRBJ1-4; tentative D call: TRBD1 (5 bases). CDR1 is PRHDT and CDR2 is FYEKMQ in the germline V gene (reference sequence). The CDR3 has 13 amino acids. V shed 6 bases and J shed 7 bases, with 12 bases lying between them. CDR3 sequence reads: CASRLGASEKLFF. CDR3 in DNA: TGTGCCAGCAGGCTAGGGGCTAGTGAAAAACTGTTTTTT.

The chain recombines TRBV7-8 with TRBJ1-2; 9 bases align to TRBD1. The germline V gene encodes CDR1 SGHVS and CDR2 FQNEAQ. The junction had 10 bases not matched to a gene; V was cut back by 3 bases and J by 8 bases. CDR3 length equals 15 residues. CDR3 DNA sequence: TGTGCCAGCAGCTTTTCGGACAGGGGAGGGGAGGGCTACACCTTC. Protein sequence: CASSFSDRGGEGYTF.

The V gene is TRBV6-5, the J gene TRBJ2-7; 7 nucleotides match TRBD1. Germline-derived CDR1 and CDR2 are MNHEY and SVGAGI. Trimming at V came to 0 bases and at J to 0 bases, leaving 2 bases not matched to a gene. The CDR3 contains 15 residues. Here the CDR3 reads CASSYSGQSSYEQYF. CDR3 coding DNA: TGTGCCAGCAGTTACTCGGGACAGAGCTCCTACGAGCAGTACTTC.

The CDR3 nucleotides are TGTGCCAGCAGCTTCCTAACAGGGGGGGAAAAACTGTTTTTT. It translates to CASSFLTGGEKLFF. The chain uses TRBV13 and TRBJ1-4; the match to TRBD1 covers 8 bases. V was clipped by 3 bases and J by 8 bases; unmatched bases: 5. The CDR3 totals 14 residues. From germline, CDR1 is PRHDT and CDR2 FYEKMQ (reference sequence).

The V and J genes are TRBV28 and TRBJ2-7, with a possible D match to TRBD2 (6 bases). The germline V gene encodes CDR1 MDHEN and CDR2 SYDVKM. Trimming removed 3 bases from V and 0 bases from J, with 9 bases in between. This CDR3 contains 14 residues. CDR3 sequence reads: CASSLAGNSYEQYF. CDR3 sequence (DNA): TGTGCCAGCAGTTTGGCGGGGAACTCCTACGAGCAGTACTTC.

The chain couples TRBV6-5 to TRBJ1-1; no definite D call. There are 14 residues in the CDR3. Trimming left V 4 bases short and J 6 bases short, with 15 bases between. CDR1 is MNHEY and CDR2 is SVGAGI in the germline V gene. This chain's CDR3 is CASSSDMNKAEAFF. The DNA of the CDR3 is TGTGCCAGCAGTTCCGACATGAATAAGGCTGAAGCTTTCTTT.

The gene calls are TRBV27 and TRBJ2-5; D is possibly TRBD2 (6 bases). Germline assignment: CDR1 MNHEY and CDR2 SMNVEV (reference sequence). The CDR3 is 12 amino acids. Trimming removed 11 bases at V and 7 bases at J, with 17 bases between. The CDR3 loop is CAAGNSKRTQYF. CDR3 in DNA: TGTGCCGCGGGGAATTCTAAGAGGACCCAGTACTTC.

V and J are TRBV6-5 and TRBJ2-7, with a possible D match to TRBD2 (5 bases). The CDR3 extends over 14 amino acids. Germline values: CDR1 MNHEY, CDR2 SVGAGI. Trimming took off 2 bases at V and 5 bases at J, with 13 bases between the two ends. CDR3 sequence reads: CASSYPAATNEQYF. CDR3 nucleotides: TGTGCCAGCAGTTACCCCGCCGCGACTAACGAGCAGTACTTC.

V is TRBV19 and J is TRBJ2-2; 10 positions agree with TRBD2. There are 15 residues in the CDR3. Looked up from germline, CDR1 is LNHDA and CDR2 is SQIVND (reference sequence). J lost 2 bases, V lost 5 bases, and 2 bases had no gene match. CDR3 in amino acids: CASSLAGANTGELFF. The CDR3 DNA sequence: TGTGCCAGTAGTCTAGCGGGAGCAAACACCGGGGAGCTGTTTTTT. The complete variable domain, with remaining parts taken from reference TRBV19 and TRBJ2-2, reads DGGITQSPKYLFRKEGQNVTLSCEQNLNHDAMYWYRQDPGQGLRLIYYSQIVNDFQKGDIAEGYSVSREKKESFPLTVTSAQKNPTAFYLCASSLAGANTGELFFGEGSRLTVL.

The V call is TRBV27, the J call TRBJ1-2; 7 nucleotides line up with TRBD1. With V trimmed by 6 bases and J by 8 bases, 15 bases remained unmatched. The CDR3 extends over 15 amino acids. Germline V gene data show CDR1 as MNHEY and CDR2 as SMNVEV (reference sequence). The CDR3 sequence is CASSFTQGSALGYTF. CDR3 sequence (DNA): TGTGCCAGCAGCTTTACACAGGGGAGCGCGCTAGGCTACACCTTC.

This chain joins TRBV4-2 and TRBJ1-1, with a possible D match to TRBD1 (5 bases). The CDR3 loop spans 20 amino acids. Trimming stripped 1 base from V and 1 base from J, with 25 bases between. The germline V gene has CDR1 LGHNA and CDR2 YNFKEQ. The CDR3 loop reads CASSQAKPRGISFANTEAFF. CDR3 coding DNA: TGTGCCAGCAGCCAAGCTAAGCCCCGGGGGATTTCTTTTGCGAACACTGAAGCTTTCTTT.